These 27 T cell receptor beta chains came from one sample sequenced in a study of blood T cell repertoires in COVID-19. The method was immunoSEQ multiplex PCR; TCRdb's version includes in-frame clones alone and lacks a portion of them. This table has roughly 14,000 clones, more than 70% appearing once. What was sequenced was peripheral blood. The receptors shown here come from a man aged 70 or older with acute or convalescent COVID-19.

This rearrangement joins TRBV19 to TRBJ1-3; 8 bases match TRBD1. V shed 4 bases and J 0 bases; nucleotides not matched to a gene: 5. The CDR3 consists of 16 residues. Germline CDR1 is LNHDA and CDR2 is SQIVND (reference sequence). In DNA, the CDR3 is TGTGCCAGTAGTACTTCCGGGACAGGCTCTGGAAACACCATATATTTT. It encodes CASSTSGTGSGNTIYF.

In its sample, this clone was seen a few times. The genes are TRBV7-9 and TRBJ1-5; maybe TRBD1 (5 bases). The CDR3 is 12 amino acids. Germline CDR1 reads SEHNR; CDR2 reads FQNEAQ (reference sequence). V was pared by 1 base and J by 13 bases, with 11 bases between. The CDR3 coding sequence is TGTGCCAGCAGCTTAGATCAGGGCCAGCAGCATTTT. This encodes CASSLDQGQQHF.

A few counts support this clone. The rearrangement links TRBV5-1 to TRBJ2-3; D is possibly TRBD2 (5 bases). This CDR3 region has 12 residues. V was pared by 7 bases and J by 0 bases, with 6 bases between. Germline CDR1 reads SGHRS; CDR2 reads YFSETQ. The CDR3 spells CASGSSTDTQYF. DNA for the CDR3: TGCGCCAGCGGGAGTAGCACAGATACGCAGTATTTT. The full variable domain, rest sourced from reference TRBV5-1 and TRBJ2-3, is KAGVTQTPRYLIKTRGQQVTLSCSPISGHRSVSWYQQTPGQGLQFLFEYFSETQRNKGNFPGRFSGRQFSNSRSEMNVSTLELGDSALYLCASGSSTDTQYFGPGTRLTVL.

This clone showed up just a few times. The J gene is TRBJ2-7, the V gene TRBV10-2, with 7 nucleotides matching TRBD2. The CDR3 extends over 14 amino acids. The germline gives CDR1 WSHSY, CDR2 SAAADI. V lost 0 bases and J lost 4; bases outside the gene matches: 3. The CDR3 loop reads CASSESSGVYEQYF. CDR3 in DNA: TGCGCCAGCAGTGAGTCGAGCGGGGTTTACGAGCAGTACTTC.

V gene TRBV10-2 combines with J gene TRBJ1-2; maybe TRBD1 (5 bases). From germline, CDR1 is WSHSY and CDR2 SAAADI. V lost 8 bases, J lost 4 bases, and 11 bases lay in between. This CDR3 is built from 12 residues. CDR3 residues: CASGGTLYGYTF. CDR3 coding DNA: TGCGCCAGCGGCGGGACCCTCTATGGCTACACCTTC.

The chain uses TRBV6-1 and TRBJ1-6; TRBD1 might be the D (5 bases). The germline V and J ends were trimmed by 3 bases and 7 bases, with 13 bases remaining between them. The CDR3 consists of 15 residues. Germline V gene lookup returns CDR1 MNHNS and CDR2 SASEGT. This CDR3 is CASSDVWQGNSPLHF. In DNA, the CDR3 is TGTGCCAGCAGTGATGTTTGGCAGGGAAATTCACCCCTCCACTTT.

In this sample, this clone turned up once. The chain has TRBV5-1 and TRBJ2-5; the match to TRBD2 covers 9 bases. J lost 5 bases, V lost 1 base, and 12 bases had no gene match. Germline CDR1 SGHRS, CDR2 YFSETQ. The CDR3 spans 17 residues. This chain's CDR3 is CASSLLGAGGPRETQYF. CDR3 nucleotide sequence: TGCGCCAGCAGCTTGCTGGGAGCGGGGGGCCCCAGGGAGACCCAGTACTTC.

A single count supports this clone. The chain links TRBV30 to TRBJ1-1; no firm D call. The CDR3 has 12 residues. Germline loops: CDR1 GTSNPN, CDR2 SVGIG (reference sequence). Trimming removed 4 bases from V and 5 bases from J, with 11 bases in between. The CDR3 coding sequence is TGTGCCTGGAATTTGCTCGGGACTGAAGCTTTCTTT. Translation: CAWNLLGTEAFF.

The chain uses TRBV30 and TRBJ2-1, with D possibly being TRBD2 (5 bases). V lost 2 bases to trimming and J lost 10 bases, with 15 bases between them. CDR1 is GTSNPN, CDR2 SVGIG, per germline (reference sequence). The CDR3 runs 13 residues. The CDR3 reads CAWSPTTTMEQFF. The CDR3 nucleotides are TGTGCCTGGAGTCCTACGACTACAATGGAGCAGTTCTTC.

V and J are TRBV6-2 or TRBV6-3 and TRBJ2-1; D is possibly TRBD2 (6 bases). The CDR3 has 15 amino acids. V was shortened by 5 bases and J by 9 bases, with 20 bases between the two germline ends. CDR1 MNHEY and CDR2 SVGEGT come from the germline V gene. The CDR3 sequence: CASSDGGPLGGEQFF. CDR3 DNA sequence: TGTGCCAGCAGTGACGGGGGACCGCTCGGGGGTGAGCAGTTCTTC.

V is TRBV2 and J is TRBJ2-3; tentatively, D is TRBD2 (5 bases). Germline CDR1 reads SNHLY; CDR2 reads FYNNEI. The V and J ends lost 7 bases and 8 bases respectively, with 28 bases between them. The CDR3 runs to 17 residues. The CDR3 bases are TGTGCCAGCACTGAGGGATTAGCGTCCGCCATCGATTCTACGCAGTATTTT. Translated: CASTEGLASAIDSTQYF.

The chain recombines TRBV20-1 with TRBJ2-3; D uncertain. Germline V lookup: CDR1 DFQATT, CDR2 SNEGSKA (reference sequence). V was cut by 5 bases and J by 3 bases, with 6 bases left in between. This CDR3 is built from 11 residues. The CDR3 DNA reads as TGCAGTGCTCCTTTAACAGATACGCAGTATTTT. The encoded protein is CSAPLTDTQYF.

This clone was seen more than once but under ten times. The genes are TRBV4-1 and TRBJ2-1, with 10 bases aligning to TRBD1. CDR1 and CDR2 (germline): MGHRA, YSYEKL. V dropped 2 bases and J dropped 8; count of bases not matched to a gene: 9. This CDR3 has 16 residues. In DNA, the CDR3 is TGCGCCAGCAGCCAACCCGACAGGGGGCGGCGGGATGAGCAGTTCTTC. This translates into CASSQPDRGRRDEQFF.

V is TRBV28 and J is TRBJ1-2, with a weak D call TRBD1 (6 bases). There are 12 residues in the CDR3. Looked up from germline, CDR1 is MDHEN and CDR2 is SYDVKM. V gave up 11 bases and J gave up 6 bases, with 16 bases separating them. CDR3 in amino acids: CAVPGGPNGYTF. CDR3 bases: TGTGCCGTTCCGGGGGGCCCCAATGGCTACACCTTC.

This clone was counted once. The rearrangement joins TRBV7-2 to TRBJ1-6; D possibly corresponds to TRBD1 (6 bases). The germline V and J ends were trimmed by 0 bases and 9 bases, with 9 bases remaining between them. CDR1 and CDR2 (germline): SGHTA, FQGNSA. This CDR3 is built from 14 residues. CDR3: CASSLAYRASPLHF. The CDR3 bases are TGTGCCAGCAGCTTAGCGTACAGGGCTTCACCCCTCCACTTT.

The chain uses TRBV12-3 or TRBV12-4 and TRBJ2-1; D perhaps matches TRBD1 (6 bases). The V end lost 3 bases, the J end lost 15 bases, and 15 bases lay between the germline ends. The CDR3 sequence is 12 residues long. The CDR3 region is CASSFRDKRVFF. The DNA for the CDR3 is TGTGCCAGCAGTTTCCGGGACAAACGGGTGTTCTTC.

V is TRBV15 and J is TRBJ2-5, with D uncertain. CDR3 length equals 13 residues. The V gene's germline CDR1 is LNHNV and CDR2 YYDKDF (reference sequence). Trimming shortened V by 0 bases and J by 5 bases, and 7 bases separated the two germline ends. The CDR3 loop is CATSRDLRETQYF. CDR3 nucleotides: TGTGCCACCAGCAGAGATCTCAGGGAGACCCAGTACTTC.

The chain carries TRBV5-4 and TRBJ2-3; possibly TRBD2 for D (6 bases). The germline V and J ends were trimmed by 2 bases and 3 bases, with 16 bases remaining between them. The CDR3 sequence is 16 residues long. Germline V gene lookup returns CDR1 SGHNT and CDR2 YYREEE (reference sequence). The CDR3 protein is CASSLAVDGGTDTQYF. CDR3 in DNA: TGTGCCAGCAGCTTAGCGGTGGATGGGGGGACAGATACGCAGTATTTT.

The genes are TRBV7-9 and TRBJ1-1; D possibly corresponds to TRBD1 (5 bases). Germline V lookup: CDR1 SEHNR, CDR2 FQNEAQ (reference sequence). CDR3 length equals 15 residues. V lost 3 bases and J lost 3, with 14 bases in between. The CDR3 bases are TGTGCCAGCAGCTTTGGCCGGCGGGGGGACACTGAAGCTTTCTTT. Its translation is CASSFGRRGDTEAFF.

This clone has a handful of counts. This chain uses TRBV28 with TRBJ1-1; tentative D call: TRBD1 (5 bases). The CDR3 totals 15 residues. Germline values: CDR1 MDHEN, CDR2 SYDVKM. V dropped 3 bases and J dropped 3 bases, with 14 bases sitting between them. The CDR3 DNA reads TGTGCCAGCAGTTTCGGAGGGGCCGGTCACACTGAAGCTTTCTTT. Translating gives CASSFGGAGHTEAFF.

The chain joins TRBV7-2 to TRBJ1-1; D is undetermined. Per germline, CDR1 SGHTA and CDR2 FQGNSA. V gave up 1 base and J gave up 3 bases, with 12 bases separating them. The CDR3 contains 15 residues. The CDR3, as DNA: TGTGCCAGCAGCTTAGGGGCCAGTATGTACACTGAAGCTTTCTTT. Protein product: CASSLGASMYTEAFF.

This chain connects TRBV5-1 to TRBJ1-1, with D possibly matching TRBD1 (6 bases). V was cut by 3 bases and J by 7 bases, with 13 bases left in between. The germline CDR1 and CDR2 sequences are SGHRS and YFSETQ. This CDR3 comprises 13 residues. CDR3 nucleotide sequence: TGCGCCAGCAGCTCCAGGGGCGCCGATGAAGCTTTCTTT. Translation: CASSSRGADEAFF.

Points on this clone: Other DNA sequences in the same sample also yield this CDR3. The chain couples TRBV9 to TRBJ1-2, with D maybe TRBD1 (6 bases). The V end lost 2 bases, the J end lost 3 bases, and 8 bases lay between the germline ends. CDR1 and CDR2 (germline): SGDLS, YYNGEE. This CDR3 has 13 residues. CDR3 DNA sequence: TGTGCCAGCAGCGTTGGGGGCGACTATGGCTACACCTTC. The encoded protein is CASSVGGDYGYTF.

The CDR3 sequence is CASSQWGGVYNEQFF. The CDR3 DNA sequence: TGTGCCAGCAGCCAGTGGGGGGGCGTTTACAATGAGCAGTTCTTC. This rearrangement joins TRBV3-1 (or the pseudogene TRBV3-2) to TRBJ2-1, with a tentative D call TRBD2 (7 bases). The CDR3 is made up of 15 amino acids. The V end was cut by 3 bases, the J end by 4 bases, with 13 bases between. Per the germline V gene, CDR1 is LGHDT and CDR2 is YNNKEL (reference sequence).

As to this clone: Other DNA sequences of this sample code for an identical CDR3. The chain carries TRBV2 and TRBJ1-5; perhaps TRBD1 as D (5 bases). The CDR3 sequence is 14 residues long. Trimming cost V 6 bases and J 2 bases, with 11 bases left between them. Germline V lookup: CDR1 SNHLY, CDR2 FYNNEI. The CDR3 coding sequence is TGTGCCAGCAGCCTCGGGGGGGGCAATCAGCCCCAGCATTTT. Its protein is CASSLGGGNQPQHF. Complete variable domain (other parts from reference TRBV2 and TRBJ1-5): EPEVTQTPSHQVTQMGQEVILRCVPISNHLYFYWYRQILGQKVEFLVSFYNNEISEKSEIFDDQFSVERPDGSNFTLKIRSTKLEDSAMYFCASSLGGGNQPQHFGDGTRLSIL.

The rearrangement uses TRBV29-1 and TRBJ2-7; the match to TRBD1 covers 9 bases. The V segment lost 6 bases and the J segment 6 bases; nucleotides outside the gene matches: 15. Germline V gene lookup returns CDR1 SQVTM and CDR2 ANQGSEA. The CDR3 sequence is 15 residues long. The CDR3, as DNA: TGCAGCGTGGTGAGGACAGGGGCCATACACCGCGAGCAGTACTTC. This encodes CSVVRTGAIHREQYF.

V gene TRBV15 combines with J gene TRBJ1-5; 9 nucleotides match TRBD1. The CDR3 loop spans 16 amino acids. The V gene end was trimmed by 1 base and the J gene end by 5 bases; junction bases not matched to a gene: 6. Germline values: CDR1 LNHNV, CDR2 YYDKDF (reference sequence). The CDR3: CATSRVGTGPDQPQHF. CDR3 nucleotide sequence: TGTGCCACCAGCAGAGTGGGGACAGGGCCCGATCAGCCCCAGCATTTT.